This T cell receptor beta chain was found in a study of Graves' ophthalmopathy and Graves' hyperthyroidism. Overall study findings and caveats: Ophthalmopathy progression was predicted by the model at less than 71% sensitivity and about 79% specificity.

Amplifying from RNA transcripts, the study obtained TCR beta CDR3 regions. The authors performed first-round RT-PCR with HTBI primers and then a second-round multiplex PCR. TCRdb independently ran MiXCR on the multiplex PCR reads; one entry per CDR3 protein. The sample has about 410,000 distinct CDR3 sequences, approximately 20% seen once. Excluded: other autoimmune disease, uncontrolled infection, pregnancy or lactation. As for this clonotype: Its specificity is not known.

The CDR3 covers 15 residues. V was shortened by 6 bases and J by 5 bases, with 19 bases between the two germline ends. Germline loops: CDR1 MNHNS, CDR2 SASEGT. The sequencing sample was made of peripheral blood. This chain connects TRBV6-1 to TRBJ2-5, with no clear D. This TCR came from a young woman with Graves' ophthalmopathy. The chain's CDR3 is CASSMGSTALETQYF. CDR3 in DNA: TGTGCCAGCAGCATGGGCAGTACGGCTTTGGAGACCCAGTACTTC.